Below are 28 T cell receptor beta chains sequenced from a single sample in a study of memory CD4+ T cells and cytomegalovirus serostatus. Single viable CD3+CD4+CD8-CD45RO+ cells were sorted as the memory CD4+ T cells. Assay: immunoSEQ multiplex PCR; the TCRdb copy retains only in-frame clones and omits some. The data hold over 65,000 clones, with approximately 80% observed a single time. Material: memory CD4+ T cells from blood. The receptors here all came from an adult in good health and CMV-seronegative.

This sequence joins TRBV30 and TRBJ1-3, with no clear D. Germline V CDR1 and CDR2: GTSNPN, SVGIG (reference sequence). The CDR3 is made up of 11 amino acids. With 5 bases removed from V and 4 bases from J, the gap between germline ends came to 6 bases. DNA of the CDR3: TGTGCCTGGGGGGTCGGAAACACCATATATTTT. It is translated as CAWGVGNTIYF.

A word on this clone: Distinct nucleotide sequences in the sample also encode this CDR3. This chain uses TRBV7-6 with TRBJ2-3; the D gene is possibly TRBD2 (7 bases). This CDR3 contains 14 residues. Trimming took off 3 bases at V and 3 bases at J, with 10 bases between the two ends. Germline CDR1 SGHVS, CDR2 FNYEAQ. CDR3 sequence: CASSLEGGTDTQYF. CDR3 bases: TGTGCCAGCAGCTTGGAGGGGGGGACAGATACGCAGTATTTT.

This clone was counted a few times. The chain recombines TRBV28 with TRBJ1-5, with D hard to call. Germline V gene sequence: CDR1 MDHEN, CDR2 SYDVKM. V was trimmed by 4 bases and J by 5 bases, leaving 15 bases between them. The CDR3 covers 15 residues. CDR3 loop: CASSYGYRADQPQHF. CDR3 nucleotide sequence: TGTGCCAGCAGTTACGGGTATAGGGCTGATCAGCCCCAGCATTTT.

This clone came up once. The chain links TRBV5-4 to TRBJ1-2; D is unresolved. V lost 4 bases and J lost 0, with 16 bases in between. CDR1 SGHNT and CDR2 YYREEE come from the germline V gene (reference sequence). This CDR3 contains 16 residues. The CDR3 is CASSPTPRLTNYGYTF. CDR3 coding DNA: TGTGCCAGCAGCCCTACCCCCCGACTGACTAACTATGGCTACACCTTC.

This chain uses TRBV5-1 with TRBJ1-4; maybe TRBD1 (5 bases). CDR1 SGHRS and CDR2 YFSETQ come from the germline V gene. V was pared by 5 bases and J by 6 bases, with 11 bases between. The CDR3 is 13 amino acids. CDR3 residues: CASSEGVDEKLFF. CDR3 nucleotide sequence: TGCGCCAGCAGTGAAGGGGTGGATGAAAAACTGTTTTTT. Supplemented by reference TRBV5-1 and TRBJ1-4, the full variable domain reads KAGVTQTPRYLIKTRGQQVTLSCSPISGHRSVSWYQQTPGQGLQFLFEYFSETQRNKGNFPGRFSGRQFSNSRSEMNVSTLELGDSALYLCASSEGVDEKLFFGSGTQLSVL.

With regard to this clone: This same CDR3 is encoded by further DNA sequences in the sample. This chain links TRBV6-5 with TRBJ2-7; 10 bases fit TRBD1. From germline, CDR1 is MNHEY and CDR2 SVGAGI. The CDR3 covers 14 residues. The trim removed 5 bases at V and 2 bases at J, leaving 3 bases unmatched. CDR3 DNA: TGTGCCAGCAGTGCCGGACAGGGGGCCTACGAGCAGTACTTC. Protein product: CASSAGQGAYEQYF.

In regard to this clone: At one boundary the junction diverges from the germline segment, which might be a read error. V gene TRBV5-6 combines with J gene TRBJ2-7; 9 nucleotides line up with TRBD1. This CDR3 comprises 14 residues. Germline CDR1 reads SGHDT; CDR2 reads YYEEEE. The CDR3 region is CASTLGQGGREQYF. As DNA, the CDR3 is TGTGCCAGCACCTTGGGACAGGGAGGCCGCGAGCAGTACTTC.

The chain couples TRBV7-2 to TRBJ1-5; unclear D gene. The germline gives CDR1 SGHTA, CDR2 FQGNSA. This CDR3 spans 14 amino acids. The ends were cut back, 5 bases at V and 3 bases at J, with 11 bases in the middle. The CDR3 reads CASSQSTINQPQHF. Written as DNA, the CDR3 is TGTGCCAGCAGCCAATCCACGATCAATCAGCCCCAGCATTTT.

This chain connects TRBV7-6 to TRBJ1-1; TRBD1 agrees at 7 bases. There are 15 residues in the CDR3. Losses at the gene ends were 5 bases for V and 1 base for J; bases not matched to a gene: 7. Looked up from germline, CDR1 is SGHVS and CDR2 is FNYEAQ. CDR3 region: CASSRRGLGNTEAFF. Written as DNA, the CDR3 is TGTGCCAGCAGCCGGAGGGGGCTTGGGAACACTGAAGCTTTCTTT.

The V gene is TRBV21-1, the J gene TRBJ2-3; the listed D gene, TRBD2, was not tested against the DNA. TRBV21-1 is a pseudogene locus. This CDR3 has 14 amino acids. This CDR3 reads CASSAPPVGDTQYF. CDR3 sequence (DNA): TGTGCCAGCAGTGCACCTCCGGTTGGAGATACGCAGTATTTT.

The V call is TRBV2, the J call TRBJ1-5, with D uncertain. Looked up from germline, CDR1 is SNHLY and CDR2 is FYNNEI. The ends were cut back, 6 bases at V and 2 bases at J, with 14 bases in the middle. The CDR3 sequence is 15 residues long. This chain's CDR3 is CASSSTREGNQPQHF. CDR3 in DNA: TGTGCCAGCAGCTCCACTCGGGAGGGCAATCAGCCCCAGCATTTT.

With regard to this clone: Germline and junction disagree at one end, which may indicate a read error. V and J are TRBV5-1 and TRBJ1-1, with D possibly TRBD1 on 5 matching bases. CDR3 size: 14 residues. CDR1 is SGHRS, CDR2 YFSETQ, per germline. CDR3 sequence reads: CASTLGVLNTEAFF. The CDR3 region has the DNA TGCGCCAGCACCTTGGGGGTTTTGAACACTGAAGCTTTCTTT.

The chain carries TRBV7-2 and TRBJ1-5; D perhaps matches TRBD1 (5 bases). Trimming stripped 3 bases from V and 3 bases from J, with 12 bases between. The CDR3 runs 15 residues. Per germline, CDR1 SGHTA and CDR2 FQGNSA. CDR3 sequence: CASSFGSGYNQPQHF. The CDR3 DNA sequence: TGTGCCAGCAGCTTTGGTTCAGGGTACAATCAGCCCCAGCATTTT. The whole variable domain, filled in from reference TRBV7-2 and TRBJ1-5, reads GAGVSQSPSNKVTEKGKDVELRCDPISGHTALYWYRQSLGQGLEFLIYFQGNSAPDKSGLPSDRFSAERTGGSVSTLTIQRTQQEDSAVYLCASSFGSGYNQPQHFGDGTRLSIL.

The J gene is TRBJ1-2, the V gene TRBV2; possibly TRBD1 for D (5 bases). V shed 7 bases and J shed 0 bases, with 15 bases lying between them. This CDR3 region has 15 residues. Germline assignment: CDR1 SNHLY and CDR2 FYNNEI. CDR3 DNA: TGTGCCAGCAAAAGTAAGACAGCAGCTAACTATGGCTACACCTTC. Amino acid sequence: CASKSKTAANYGYTF.

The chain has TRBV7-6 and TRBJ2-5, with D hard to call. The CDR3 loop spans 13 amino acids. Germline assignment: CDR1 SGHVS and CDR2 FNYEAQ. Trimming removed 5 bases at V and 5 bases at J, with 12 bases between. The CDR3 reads CASSNTGGETQYF. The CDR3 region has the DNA TGTGCCAGCAGCAACACGGGTGGGGAGACCCAGTACTTC.

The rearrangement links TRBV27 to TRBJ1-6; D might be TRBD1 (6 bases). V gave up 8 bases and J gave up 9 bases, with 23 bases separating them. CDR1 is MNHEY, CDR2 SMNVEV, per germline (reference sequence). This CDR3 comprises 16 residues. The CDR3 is CASQFISSYRVSPLHF. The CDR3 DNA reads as TGTGCCAGCCAGTTTATATCGAGTTACAGGGTTTCACCCCTCCACTTT.

For the CDR3, the DNA is TGTGCCAGCAGCCAGGGGGCGCGTGTTGATACCGGGGAGCTGTTTTTT. Its protein is CASSQGARVDTGELFF. V is TRBV5-8 and J is TRBJ2-2, with 8 bases aligning to TRBD1. V lost 4 bases and J lost 5; bases outside the gene matches: 10. Germline lookup yields CDR1 SGHTS and CDR2 YDEGEE. The CDR3 sequence is 16 residues long.

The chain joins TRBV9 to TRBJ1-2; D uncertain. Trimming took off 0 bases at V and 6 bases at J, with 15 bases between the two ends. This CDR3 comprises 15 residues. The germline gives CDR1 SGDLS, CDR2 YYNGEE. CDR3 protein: CASSVVTAWTHGYTF. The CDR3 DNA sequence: TGTGCCAGCAGCGTAGTGACCGCCTGGACCCATGGCTACACCTTC.

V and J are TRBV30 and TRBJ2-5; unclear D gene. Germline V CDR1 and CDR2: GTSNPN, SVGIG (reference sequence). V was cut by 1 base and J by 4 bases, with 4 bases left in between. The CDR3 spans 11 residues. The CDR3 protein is CAWSGGETQYF. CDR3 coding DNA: TGTGCCTGGAGTGGAGGAGAGACCCAGTACTTC.

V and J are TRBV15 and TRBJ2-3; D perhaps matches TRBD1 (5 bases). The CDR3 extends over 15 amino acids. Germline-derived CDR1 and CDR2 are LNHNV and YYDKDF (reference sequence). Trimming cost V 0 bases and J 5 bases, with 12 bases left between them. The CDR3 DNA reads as TGTGCCACCAGCAGAGATACCCAAAGGGGAGATACGCAGTATTTT. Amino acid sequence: CATSRDTQRGDTQYF.

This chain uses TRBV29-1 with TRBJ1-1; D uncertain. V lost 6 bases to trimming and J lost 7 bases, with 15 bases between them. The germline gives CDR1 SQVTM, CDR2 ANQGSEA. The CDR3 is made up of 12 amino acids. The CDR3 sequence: CSVDSGKNEAFF. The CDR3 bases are TGCAGCGTAGATAGCGGGAAAAATGAAGCTTTCTTT.

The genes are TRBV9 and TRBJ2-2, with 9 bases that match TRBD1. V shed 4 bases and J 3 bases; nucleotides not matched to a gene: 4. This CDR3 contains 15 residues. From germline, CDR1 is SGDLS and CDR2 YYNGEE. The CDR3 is CASSFRDRDTGELFF. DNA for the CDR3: TGTGCCAGCAGCTTCCGGGACAGGGACACCGGGGAGCTGTTTTTT. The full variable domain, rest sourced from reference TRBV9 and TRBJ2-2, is DSGVTQTPKHLITATGQRVTLRCSPRSGDLSVYWYQQSLDQGLQFLIQYYNGEERAKGNILERFSAQQFPDLHSELNLSSLELGDSALYFCASSFRDRDTGELFFGEGSRLTVL.

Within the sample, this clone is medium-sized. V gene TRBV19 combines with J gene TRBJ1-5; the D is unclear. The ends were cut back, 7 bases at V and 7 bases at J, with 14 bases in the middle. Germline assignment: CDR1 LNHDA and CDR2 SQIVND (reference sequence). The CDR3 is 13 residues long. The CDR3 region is CASTSSVGQPQHF. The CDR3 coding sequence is TGTGCCAGTACTTCAAGCGTGGGGCAGCCCCAGCATTTT.

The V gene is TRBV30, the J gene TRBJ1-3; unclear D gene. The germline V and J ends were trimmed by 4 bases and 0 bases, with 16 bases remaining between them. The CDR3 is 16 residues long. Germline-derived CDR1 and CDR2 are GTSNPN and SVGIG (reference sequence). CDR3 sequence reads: CAWNPYGRFSGNTIYF. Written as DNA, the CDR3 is TGTGCCTGGAATCCCTATGGAAGGTTCTCTGGAAACACCATATATTTT.

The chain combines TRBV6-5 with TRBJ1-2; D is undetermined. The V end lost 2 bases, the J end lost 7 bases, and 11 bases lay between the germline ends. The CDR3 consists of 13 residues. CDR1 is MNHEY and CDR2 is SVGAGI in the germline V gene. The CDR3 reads CASSYARSGGYTF. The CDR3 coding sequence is TGTGCCAGCAGTTACGCCCGCTCAGGTGGCTACACCTTC.

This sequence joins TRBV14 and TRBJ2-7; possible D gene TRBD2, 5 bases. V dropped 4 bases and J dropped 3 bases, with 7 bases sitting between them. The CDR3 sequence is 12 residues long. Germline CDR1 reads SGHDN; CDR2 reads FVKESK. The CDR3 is CASSPTSYEQYF. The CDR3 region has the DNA TGTGCCAGCAGCCCCACTAGCTACGAGCAGTACTTC.

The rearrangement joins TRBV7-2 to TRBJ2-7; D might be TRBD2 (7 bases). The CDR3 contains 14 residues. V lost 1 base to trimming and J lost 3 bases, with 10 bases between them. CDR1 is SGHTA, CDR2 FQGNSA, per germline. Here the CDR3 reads CASSLGGGLYEQYF. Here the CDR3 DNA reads TGTGCCAGCAGCTTAGGCGGGGGCCTCTACGAGCAGTACTTC.

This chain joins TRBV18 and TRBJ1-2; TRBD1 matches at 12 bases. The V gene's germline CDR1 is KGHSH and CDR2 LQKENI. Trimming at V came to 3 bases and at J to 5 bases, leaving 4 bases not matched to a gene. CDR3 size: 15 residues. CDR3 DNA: TGTGCCAGCTCACCGACGGGACAGGGGGCGTATGGCTACACCTTC. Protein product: CASSPTGQGAYGYTF.